This T cell receptor beta chain emerged from a study of blood T cell repertoires in COVID-19. This clone was seen only once. The CDR3 runs 14 residues. The V gene's germline CDR1 is KGHSH and CDR2 LQKENI. Trimming left V 0 bases short and J 2 bases short, with 6 bases between. TCRdb's table, derived via immunoSEQ multiplex PCR, lists solely in-frame clones and lacks some. The data show 80,000 to 95,000 clones, 81% seen once. Sequencing input: peripheral blood. The chain links TRBV18 to TRBJ2-3; D unclear. This TCR came from a man older than 75 with acute or convalescent COVID-19. Here the CDR3 DNA reads TGTGCCAGCTCACCACCAACAGCCACAGATACGCAGTATTTT. Protein sequence: CASSPPTATDTQYF.